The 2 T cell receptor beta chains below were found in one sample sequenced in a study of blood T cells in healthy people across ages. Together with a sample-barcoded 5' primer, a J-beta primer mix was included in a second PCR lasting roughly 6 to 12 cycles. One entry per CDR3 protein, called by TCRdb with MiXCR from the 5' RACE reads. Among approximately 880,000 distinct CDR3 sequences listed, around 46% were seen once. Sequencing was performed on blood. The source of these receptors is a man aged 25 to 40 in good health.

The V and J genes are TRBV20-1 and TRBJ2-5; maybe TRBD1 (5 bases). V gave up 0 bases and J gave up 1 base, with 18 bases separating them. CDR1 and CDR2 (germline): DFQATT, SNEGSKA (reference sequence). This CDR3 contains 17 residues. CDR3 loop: CSARDGRRIRGQETQYF. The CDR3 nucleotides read TGCAGTGCTAGAGACGGCCGCAGGATAAGGGGCCAAGAGACCCAGTACTTC.

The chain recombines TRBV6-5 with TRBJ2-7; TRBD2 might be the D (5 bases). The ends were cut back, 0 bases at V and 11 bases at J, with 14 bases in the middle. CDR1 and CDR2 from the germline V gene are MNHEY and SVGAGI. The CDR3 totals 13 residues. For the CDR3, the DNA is TGTGCCAGCAGTTACTCGCAAGCTAGGCGGGAGTACTTC. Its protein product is CASSYSQARREYF.